These T cell receptor beta chains were read from a single sample in a study of T cells in Graves' hyperthyroidism and ophthalmopathy. TCRdb ran MiXCR on the multiplex PCR reads and lists one entry per CDR3 protein. Seen here are fewer than 350,000 distinct CDR3 sequences, about an eighth observed once, and the top ten hold roughly 7.5%. Source material: blood. Receptor source: a woman aged 25 to 39 with Graves' hyperthyroidism that later progressed to Graves' ophthalmopathy. Each CDR3 is given without its conserved first and last residue. Fields, in order: V gene, J gene, CDR3 protein.

v_call: TRBV6-1; j_call: TRBJ2-5; cdr3_aa: ASSEEGTHQETQY
v_call: TRBV7-2; j_call: TRBJ2-7; cdr3_aa: ASSLAPLNEQY
v_call: TRBV18; j_call: TRBJ2-2; cdr3_aa: ASSPYTPRNTGELF
v_call: TRBV15; j_call: TRBJ1-6; cdr3_aa: ATSSRLGPSPLH
v_call: TRBV3-1; j_call: TRBJ2-1; cdr3_aa: ASSQRLAGTYNEQF
v_call: TRBV29-1; j_call: TRBJ2-1; cdr3_aa: SVDYPSGSYNEQF
v_call: TRBV20-1; j_call: TRBJ2-3; cdr3_aa: SAEGSGDNTDTQY
v_call: TRBV10-3; j_call: TRBJ2-5; cdr3_aa: AISEGTDRSDGAAETQY
v_call: TRBV2; j_call: TRBJ1-1; cdr3_aa: ASSEGRTNTEAF
v_call: TRBV6-5; j_call: TRBJ2-7; cdr3_aa: ASSYHTGANYEQY
v_call: TRBV12-3/TRBV12-4; j_call: TRBJ1-3; cdr3_aa: ASSFSALPGNTIY
v_call: TRBV28; j_call: TRBJ2-1; cdr3_aa: ASSGQGAKNEQF
v_call: TRBV19; j_call: TRBJ1-5; cdr3_aa: ASSMQGSNQPQH
v_call: TRBV6-1; j_call: TRBJ1-6; cdr3_aa: ASSLEWSNSPLH
v_call: TRBV30; j_call: TRBJ1-6; cdr3_aa: AWSEDRGAGALH
v_call: TRBV20-1; j_call: TRBJ1-5; cdr3_aa: SAKQTVGGNQPQH
v_call: TRBV19; j_call: TRBJ1-1; cdr3_aa: ASSIVPRDRNTEAF
v_call: TRBV4-2; j_call: TRBJ2-7; cdr3_aa: ASSQGVGSSSYEQY
v_call: TRBV9; j_call: TRBJ2-1; cdr3_aa: ASSVEASAYNEQF
v_call: TRBV11-2; j_call: TRBJ2-7; cdr3_aa: ASSGGQTYEQY
v_call: TRBV20-1; j_call: TRBJ1-1; cdr3_aa: SAPRATEAF
v_call: TRBV11-2; j_call: TRBJ2-3; cdr3_aa: ASSLDRRGPQY
v_call: TRBV6-1; j_call: TRBJ2-7; cdr3_aa: ASSEWQGPAEQY
v_call: TRBV7-2; j_call: TRBJ2-7; cdr3_aa: ASSFLRQGGEQY
v_call: TRBV14; j_call: TRBJ2-1; cdr3_aa: ASSQVRYNEQF
v_call: TRBV7-2; j_call: TRBJ1-5; cdr3_aa: ASSPMAGTNQPQH
v_call: TRBV7-3; j_call: TRBJ1-1; cdr3_aa: ASSTFRQGATEAF
v_call: TRBV7-3; j_call: TRBJ2-7; cdr3_aa: ASSSAGPYAEQY
v_call: TRBV7-9; j_call: TRBJ2-1; cdr3_aa: ASSRPGGAYNEQF
v_call: TRBV6-2/TRBV6-3; j_call: TRBJ2-7; cdr3_aa: ASRETGGRDEQY
v_call: TRBV7-9; j_call: TRBJ1-1; cdr3_aa: ASSLEGSRGTEAF
v_call: TRBV10-3; j_call: TRBJ2-2; cdr3_aa: AISESGPGELF
v_call: TRBV28; j_call: TRBJ2-7; cdr3_aa: ASSQHRELTEQY
v_call: TRBV9; j_call: TRBJ2-2; cdr3_aa: ASSGGPSGELF
v_call: TRBV5-1; j_call: TRBJ2-5; cdr3_aa: ASSLAAGKEGTQY
v_call: TRBV6-2/TRBV6-3; j_call: TRBJ2-1; cdr3_aa: ASSYGLAVYNEQF
v_call: TRBV19; j_call: TRBJ1-2; cdr3_aa: ASSIGAPNGYT
v_call: TRBV5-1; j_call: TRBJ2-2; cdr3_aa: ASRPNTGGSGELF
v_call: TRBV20-1; j_call: TRBJ2-7; cdr3_aa: IFTGNPYEQY
v_call: TRBV28; j_call: TRBJ2-7; cdr3_aa: ASRPPGGGGGYEQY
v_call: TRBV6-1; j_call: TRBJ2-7; cdr3_aa: ASSSPGSSSYEQY
v_call: TRBV7-9; j_call: TRBJ1-2; cdr3_aa: ASGWPGSPYGYT
v_call: TRBV6-2/TRBV6-3; j_call: TRBJ2-1; cdr3_aa: ASSYSSSGVSSSYNEQF
v_call: TRBV9; j_call: TRBJ2-2; cdr3_aa: ASSLRTAGELF
v_call: TRBV30; j_call: TRBJ2-7; cdr3_aa: AWSGSHEQY
v_call: TRBV20-1; j_call: TRBJ2-2; cdr3_aa: SARDLERVGELF
v_call: TRBV27; j_call: TRBJ2-1; cdr3_aa: ASSLRGGYNEQF
v_call: TRBV6-1; j_call: TRBJ2-7; cdr3_aa: ASTGWASGVYEQY
v_call: TRBV20-1; j_call: TRBJ2-4; cdr3_aa: SARETNIQY
v_call: TRBV6-6; j_call: TRBJ2-7; cdr3_aa: ASSYGQGGAYEQY
v_call: TRBV11-2; j_call: TRBJ2-1; cdr3_aa: ASSLQRNGDEQF
v_call: TRBV28; j_call: TRBJ1-2; cdr3_aa: ASSTNRGLGYT
v_call: TRBV4-2; j_call: TRBJ2-7; cdr3_aa: ASGNTGSFSYEQY
v_call: TRBV11-2; j_call: TRBJ2-1; cdr3_aa: ASSSLVHEQF
v_call: TRBV27; j_call: TRBJ2-5; cdr3_aa: ASSSTLGETQY
v_call: TRBV20-1; j_call: TRBJ2-5; cdr3_aa: SALLFSKETQY
v_call: TRBV6-5; j_call: TRBJ2-7; cdr3_aa: ASSYSAGRLAAASEQY
v_call: TRBV20-1; j_call: TRBJ2-1; cdr3_aa: SGQDEQF